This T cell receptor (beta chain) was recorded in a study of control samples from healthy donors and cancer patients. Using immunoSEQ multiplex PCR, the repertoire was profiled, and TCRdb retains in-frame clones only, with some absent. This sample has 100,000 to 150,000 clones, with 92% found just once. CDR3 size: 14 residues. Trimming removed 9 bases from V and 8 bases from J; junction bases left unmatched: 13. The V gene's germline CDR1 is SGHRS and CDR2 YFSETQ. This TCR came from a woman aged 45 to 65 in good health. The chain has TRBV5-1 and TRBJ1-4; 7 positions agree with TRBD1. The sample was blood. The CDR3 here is CATKTGSGQEKLFF. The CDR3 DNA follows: TGCGCCACCAAAACAGGGTCGGGACAGGAAAAACTGTTTTTT.